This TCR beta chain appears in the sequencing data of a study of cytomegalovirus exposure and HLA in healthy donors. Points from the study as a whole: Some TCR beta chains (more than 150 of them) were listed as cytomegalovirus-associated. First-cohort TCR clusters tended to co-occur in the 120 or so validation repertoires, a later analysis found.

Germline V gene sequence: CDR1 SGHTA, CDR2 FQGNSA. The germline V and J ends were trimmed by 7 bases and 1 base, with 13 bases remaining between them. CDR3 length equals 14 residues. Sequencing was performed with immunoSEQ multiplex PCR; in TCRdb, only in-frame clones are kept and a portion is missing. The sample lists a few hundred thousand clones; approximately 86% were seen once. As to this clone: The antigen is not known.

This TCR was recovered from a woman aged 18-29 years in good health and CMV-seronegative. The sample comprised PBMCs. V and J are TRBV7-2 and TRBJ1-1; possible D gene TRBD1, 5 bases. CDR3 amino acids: CASTPTETNTEAFF. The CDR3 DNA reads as TGTGCCAGCACCCCGACAGAAACGAACACTGAAGCTTTCTTT.